This TCR beta chain was profiled in a study of T cells in Graves' hyperthyroidism and ophthalmopathy. This clonotype has a count of ten or more. As yet, its antigen is unknown. Amplification of TCR beta CDR3 regions was performed using RNA transcripts as template. Researchers ran a first-round RT-PCR on the TCR CDR3 using the HTBI primer set. TCRdb re-called the multiplex PCR reads with MiXCR, one entry per CDR3 protein. The table lists hundreds of thousands of distinct CDR3 sequences, about 45% of them singletons. Notes on the study in general: Ophthalmopathy, which appeared later, was predicted by the model a median around 6.5 months before onset. Blood samples included most of the expanded thyroid clonotypes exceeding 0.001.

The CDR3 is made up of 14 amino acids. With 5 bases removed from V and 1 base from J, the gap between germline ends came to 11 bases. Germline CDR1 reads SEHNR; CDR2 reads FQNEAQ (reference sequence). This TCR came from an adult man with Graves' disease, either hyperthyroidism or ophthalmopathy (not recorded which). This chain joins TRBV7-9 and TRBJ1-1, with unresolved D. The material sequenced was peripheral blood or thyroid tissue (not recorded which). CDR3 residues: CASSPTAENTEAFF. In DNA, the CDR3 is TGTGCCAGCAGCCCCACAGCCGAGAACACTGAAGCTTTCTTT.